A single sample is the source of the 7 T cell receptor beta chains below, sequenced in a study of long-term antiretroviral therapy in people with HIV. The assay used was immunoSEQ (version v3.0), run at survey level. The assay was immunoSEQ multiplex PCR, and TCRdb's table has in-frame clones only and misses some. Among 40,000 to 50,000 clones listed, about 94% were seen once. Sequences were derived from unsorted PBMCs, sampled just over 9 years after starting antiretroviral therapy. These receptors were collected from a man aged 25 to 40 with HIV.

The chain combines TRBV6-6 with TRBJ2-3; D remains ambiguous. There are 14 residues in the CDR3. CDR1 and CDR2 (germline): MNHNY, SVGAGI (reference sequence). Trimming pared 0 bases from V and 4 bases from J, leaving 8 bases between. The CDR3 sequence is CASSYSFTSDTQYF. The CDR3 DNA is TGTGCCAGCAGTTACTCCTTTACTTCAGATACGCAGTATTTT.

CDR3 sequence: CASSSLGRERRMNTEAFF. CDR3 DNA sequence: TGTGCCAGCAGTTCCCTTGGAAGGGAGAGGAGGATGAACACTGAAGCTTTCTTT. This chain connects TRBV28 to TRBJ1-1; D ambiguous. Germline-derived CDR1 and CDR2 are MDHEN and SYDVKM. The CDR3 length is 18 residues. The V and J ends lost 4 bases and 0 bases respectively, with 21 bases between them.

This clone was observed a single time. Here the CDR3 reads CASSQAKGTSGANEQFF. The CDR3 coding sequence is TGCGCCAGCAGCCAAGCAAAGGGGACTAGCGGGGCGAATGAGCAGTTCTTC. The J gene is TRBJ2-1, the V gene TRBV4-1; 13 bases align to TRBD2. The J segment lost 7 bases and the V segment lost 1 base, leaving 7 bases of the junction unmatched. This CDR3 contains 17 residues. The germline CDR1 and CDR2 sequences are MGHRA and YSYEKL.

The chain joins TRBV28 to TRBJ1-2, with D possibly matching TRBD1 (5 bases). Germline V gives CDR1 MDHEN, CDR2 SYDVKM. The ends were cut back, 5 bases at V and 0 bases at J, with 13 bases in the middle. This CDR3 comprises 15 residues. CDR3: CASSIPPGANYGYTF. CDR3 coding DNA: TGTGCCAGCAGTATCCCGCCGGGGGCTAACTATGGCTACACCTTC.

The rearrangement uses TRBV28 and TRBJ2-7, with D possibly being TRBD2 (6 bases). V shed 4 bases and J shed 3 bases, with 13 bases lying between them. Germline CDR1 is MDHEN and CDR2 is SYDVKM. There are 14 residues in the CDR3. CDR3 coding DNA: TGTGCCAGCAGTTCTACCGGGGGTTACTACGAGCAGTACTTC. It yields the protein CASSSTGGYYEQYF. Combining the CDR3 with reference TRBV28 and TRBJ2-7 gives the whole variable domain DVKVTQSSRYLVKRTGEKVFLECVQDMDHENMFWYRQDPGLGLRLIYFSYDVKMKEKGDIPEGYSVSREKKERFSLILESASTNQTSMYLCASSSTGGYYEQYFGPGTRLTVT.

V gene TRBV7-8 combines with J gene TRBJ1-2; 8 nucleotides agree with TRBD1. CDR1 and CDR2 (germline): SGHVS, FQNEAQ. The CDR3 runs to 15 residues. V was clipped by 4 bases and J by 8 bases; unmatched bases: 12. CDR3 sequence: CASSSRDRPSMGYTF. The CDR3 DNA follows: TGTGCCAGCAGCTCCCGGGACAGGCCTTCGATGGGCTACACCTTC. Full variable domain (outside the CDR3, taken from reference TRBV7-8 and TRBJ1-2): GAGVSQSPRYKVAKRGQDVALRCDPISGHVSLFWYQQALGQGPEFLTYFQNEAQLDKSGLPSDRFFAERPEGSVSTLKIQRTQQEDSAVYLCASSSRDRPSMGYTFGSGTRLTVV.

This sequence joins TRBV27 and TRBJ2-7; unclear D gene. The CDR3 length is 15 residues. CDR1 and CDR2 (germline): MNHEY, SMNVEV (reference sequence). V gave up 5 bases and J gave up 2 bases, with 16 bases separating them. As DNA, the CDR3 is TGTGCCAGCAGTACTCGACCCCCTGGAGCCTACGAGCAGTACTTC. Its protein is CASSTRPPGAYEQYF.